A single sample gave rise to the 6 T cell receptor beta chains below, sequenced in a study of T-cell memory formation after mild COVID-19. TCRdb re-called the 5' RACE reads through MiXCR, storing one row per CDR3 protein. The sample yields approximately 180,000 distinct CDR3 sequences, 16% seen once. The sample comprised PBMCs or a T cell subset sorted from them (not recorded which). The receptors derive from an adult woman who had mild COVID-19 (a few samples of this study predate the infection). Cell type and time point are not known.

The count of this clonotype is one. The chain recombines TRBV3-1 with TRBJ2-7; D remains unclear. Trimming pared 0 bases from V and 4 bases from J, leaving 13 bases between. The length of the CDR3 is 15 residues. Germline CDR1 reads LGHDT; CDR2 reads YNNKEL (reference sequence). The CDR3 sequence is CASSQDLPSLYEQYF. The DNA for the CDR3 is TGTGCCAGCAGCCAAGATCTTCCCAGCCTGTACGAGCAGTACTTC.

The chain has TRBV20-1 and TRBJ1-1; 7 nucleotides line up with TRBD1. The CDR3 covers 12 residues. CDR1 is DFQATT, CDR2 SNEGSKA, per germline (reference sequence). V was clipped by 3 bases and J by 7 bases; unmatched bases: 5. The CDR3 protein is CSASLGQHEAFF. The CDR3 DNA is TGCAGTGCTAGTTTGGGACAGCATGAAGCTTTCTTT.

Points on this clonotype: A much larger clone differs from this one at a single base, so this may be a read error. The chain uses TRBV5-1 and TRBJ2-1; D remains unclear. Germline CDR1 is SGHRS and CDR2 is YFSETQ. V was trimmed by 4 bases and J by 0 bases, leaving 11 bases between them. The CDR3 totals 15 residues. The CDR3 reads CASSGRESSYNEQFF. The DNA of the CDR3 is TGCGCCAGCAGCGGCCGAGAGAGCTCCTACAATGAGCAGTTCTTC.

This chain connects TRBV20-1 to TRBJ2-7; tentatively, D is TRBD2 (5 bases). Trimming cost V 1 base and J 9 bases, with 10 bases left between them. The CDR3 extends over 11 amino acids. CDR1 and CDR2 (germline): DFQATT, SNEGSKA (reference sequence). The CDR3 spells CSARGGGGQYF. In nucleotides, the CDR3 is TGCAGTGCTAGAGGAGGAGGAGGGCAGTACTTC.

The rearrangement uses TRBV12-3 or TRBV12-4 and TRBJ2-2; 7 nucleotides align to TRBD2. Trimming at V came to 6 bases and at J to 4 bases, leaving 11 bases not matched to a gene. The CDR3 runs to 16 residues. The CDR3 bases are TGTGCCAGCAGGCCCACTGGAGCGGGGTTCACCGGGGAGCTGTTTTTT. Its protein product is CASRPTGAGFTGELFF.

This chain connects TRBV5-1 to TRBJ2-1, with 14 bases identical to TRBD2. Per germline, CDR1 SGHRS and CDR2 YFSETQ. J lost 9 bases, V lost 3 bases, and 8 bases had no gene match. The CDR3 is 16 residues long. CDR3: CASSWTSGGHPGEQFF. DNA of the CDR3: TGCGCCAGCAGCTGGACTAGCGGGGGGCACCCCGGTGAGCAGTTCTTC.